Below, 32 T cell receptor beta chains from the same sample are listed, as sequenced in a study of blood T cell repertoires in COVID-19. Produced via immunoSEQ multiplex PCR; TCRdb's table is partial and in-frame only. Of roughly 190,000 clones in the sample, 84% were seen once. The sequenced material came from PBMCs or T cells enriched from blood (not recorded which). The receptors shown here come from a woman in her 30s who had recovered from COVID-19.

V gene TRBV7-6 combines with J gene TRBJ2-2; 14 bases agree with TRBD2. This CDR3 region has 18 residues. In germline, CDR1 is SGHVS, CDR2 FNYEAQ. J gave up 3 bases and V 6 bases, and 9 bases lay outside the gene matches. The CDR3 sequence is CASSPGTSGSFDTGELFF. The CDR3 nucleotides read TGTGCCAGCAGTCCCGGGACTAGCGGGAGTTTCGACACCGGGGAGCTGTTTTTT.

This chain uses TRBV28 with TRBJ1-2; D may be TRBD1 (5 bases). This CDR3 spans 13 amino acids. Trimming pared 3 bases from V and 4 bases from J, leaving 9 bases between. Per the germline V gene, CDR1 is MDHEN and CDR2 is SYDVKM. CDR3 bases: TGTGCCAGCAGTTTCAGGGCTGGCTATGGCTACACCTTC. Translated: CASSFRAGYGYTF.

V usage is TRBV18 and J usage is TRBJ2-3; TRBD2 agrees at 10 bases. Losses at the gene ends were 2 bases for V and 6 bases for J; bases not matched to a gene: 2. This CDR3 is 14 amino acids long. The V gene's germline CDR1 is KGHSH and CDR2 LQKENI. CDR3 region: CASSPGLAEDTQYF. CDR3 bases: TGTGCCAGCTCACCAGGACTAGCGGAGGATACGCAGTATTTT.

J is TRBJ2-5 and V is TRBV5-1; 8 bases agree with TRBD2. With V trimmed by 4 bases and J by 2 bases, 10 bases remained unmatched. Germline V lookup: CDR1 SGHRS, CDR2 YFSETQ. CDR3 length: 16 residues. CDR3 DNA sequence: TGCGCCAGCAGCGGGGGAGGACTAGCAGTACAAGAGACCCAGTACTTC. It encodes CASSGGGLAVQETQYF.

V and J are TRBV21-1 and TRBJ1-1; TRBD1 reflects the table's D call only, with no check against the DNA. TRBV21-1 represents a pseudogene. This CDR3 is built from 14 residues. The CDR3 region is CASSGQGANTEAFF. In DNA, the CDR3 is TGTGCCAGCAGCGGCCAGGGGGCGAACACTGAAGCTTTCTTT.

The chain combines TRBV11-2 with TRBJ2-3; D remains ambiguous. CDR1 SGHAT and CDR2 FQNNGV come from the germline V gene. This CDR3 contains 14 residues. Trimming removed 5 bases at V and 0 bases at J, with 9 bases between. The CDR3 DNA reads as TGTGCCAGCAGCCCACTGGGCAGCACAGATACGCAGTATTTT. It yields the protein CASSPLGSTDTQYF.

The chain joins TRBV11-2 to TRBJ2-5, with D maybe TRBD2 (6 bases). With 0 bases removed from V and 4 bases from J, the gap between germline ends came to 12 bases. Germline CDR1 SGHAT, CDR2 FQNNGV. The CDR3 is 15 residues long. This CDR3 is CASSLDGAGIETQYF. The DNA of the CDR3 is TGTGCCAGCAGCTTAGATGGCGCGGGGATAGAGACCCAGTACTTC.

The V call is TRBV3-1 (or the pseudogene TRBV3-2), the J call TRBJ2-3, with TRBD2 matching 8 bases. CDR1 is LGHDT, CDR2 YNNKEL, per germline (reference sequence). The trim removed 4 bases at V and 10 bases at J, leaving 13 bases unmatched. The CDR3 runs 15 residues. The chain's CDR3 is CASSPPETGTRAQYF. CDR3 in DNA: TGTGCCAGCAGCCCTCCCGAAACCGGGACTAGGGCGCAGTATTTT.

This clone turned up a few times. The J gene is TRBJ1-5, the V gene TRBV6-1; 9 bases are a match to TRBD1. V shed 1 base and J 4 bases; nucleotides not matched to a gene: 5. From germline, CDR1 is MNHNS and CDR2 SASEGT. This CDR3 region has 16 residues. The CDR3 coding sequence is TGTGCCAGCAGTGAAGAGTTTGGACAGGGGAATCAGCCCCAGCATTTT. It encodes CASSEEFGQGNQPQHF.

The chain is built from TRBV28 and TRBJ1-2, with a tentative D call TRBD1 (6 bases). The length of the CDR3 is 15 residues. Trimming pared 0 bases from V and 8 bases from J, leaving 16 bases between. The germline V gene has CDR1 MDHEN and CDR2 SYDVKM. The CDR3 is CASSLWDSSSRGYTF. CDR3 bases: TGTGCCAGCAGTTTATGGGACAGTTCTTCACGGGGCTACACCTTC.

The CDR3 loop reads CSVPGQGGLGTEAFF. As DNA, the CDR3 is TGCAGCGTTCCGGGACAGGGAGGGTTGGGCACTGAAGCTTTCTTT. The chain combines TRBV29-1 with TRBJ1-1; 9 bases align to TRBD1. This CDR3 contains 15 residues. J was trimmed by 4 bases and V by 5 bases; bases with no gene match: 11. Germline-derived CDR1 and CDR2 are SQVTM and ANQGSEA.

V and J are TRBV28 and TRBJ1-3; possible D gene TRBD1, 5 bases. Per germline, CDR1 MDHEN and CDR2 SYDVKM. The CDR3 totals 15 residues. V lost 7 bases, J lost 8 bases, and 21 bases lay in between. The CDR3 sequence is CASNPQPSRVDTIYF. The CDR3 DNA sequence: TGTGCCAGCAACCCCCAACCCAGCAGGGTGGACACCATATATTTT. Combining the CDR3 with reference TRBV28 and TRBJ1-3 gives the whole variable domain DVKVTQSSRYLVKRTGEKVFLECVQDMDHENMFWYRQDPGLGLRLIYFSYDVKMKEKGDIPEGYSVSREKKERFSLILESASTNQTSMYLCASNPQPSRVDTIYFGEGSWLTVV.

J is TRBJ1-6 and V is TRBV27; 7 bases agree with TRBD1. CDR1 is MNHEY, CDR2 SMNVEV, per germline (reference sequence). The CDR3 contains 16 residues. Losses at the gene ends were 6 bases for V and 2 bases for J; bases not matched to a gene: 7. The CDR3 DNA reads as TGTGCCAGCAGGGACGGACAGGTCCCCTATAATTCACCCCTCCACTTT. Amino acids: CASRDGQVPYNSPLHF.

V usage is TRBV28 and J usage is TRBJ1-2; D not resolved. V lost 2 bases, J lost 2 bases, and 6 bases lay in between. Germline CDR1 reads MDHEN; CDR2 reads SYDVKM. The CDR3 runs 13 residues. The CDR3 DNA reads as TGTGCCAGCAGTTTAGTAGTGAACTATGGCTACACCTTC. Residues: CASSLVVNYGYTF.

The CDR3 sequence: CASSPGQGADTQYF. As DNA, the CDR3 is TGCGCCAGCAGCCCAGGACAGGGGGCAGATACGCAGTATTTT. The J gene is TRBJ2-3, the V gene TRBV5-1; 10 nucleotides line up with TRBD1. Per germline, CDR1 SGHRS and CDR2 YFSETQ. The V segment lost 4 bases and the J segment 4 bases; nucleotides outside the gene matches: 3. The CDR3 length is 14 residues.

This chain uses TRBV3-1 (or the pseudogene TRBV3-2) with TRBJ2-1, with D perhaps TRBD2 (6 bases). V lost 4 bases and J lost 5, with 18 bases in between. This CDR3 is built from 16 residues. The germline V gene has CDR1 LGHDT and CDR2 YNNKEL (reference sequence). CDR3 sequence (DNA): TGTGCCAGCAGCCGAGAACAGGCCCGCGGGAACAATGAGCAGTTCTTC. Translated: CASSREQARGNNEQFF.

The rearrangement links TRBV5-1 to TRBJ1-3; maybe TRBD1 (5 bases). Germline V gives CDR1 SGHRS, CDR2 YFSETQ. The CDR3 length is 13 residues. V was pared by 5 bases and J by 3 bases, with 9 bases between. Here the CDR3 DNA reads TGCGCCAGCAGAGGGGCATATGGAAACACCATATATTTT. It translates to CASRGAYGNTIYF. Full variable domain (missing parts from reference TRBV5-1 and TRBJ1-3): KAGVTQTPRYLIKTRGQQVTLSCSPISGHRSVSWYQQTPGQGLQFLFEYFSETQRNKGNFPGRFSGRQFSNSRSEMNVSTLELGDSALYLCASRGAYGNTIYFGEGSWLTVV.

Written as DNA, the CDR3 is TGCAGTGCCGAGGACCAAGAGACCCAGTACTTC. Translating gives CSAEDQETQYF. This chain links TRBV20-1 with TRBJ2-5; D unclear. The V end lost 6 bases, the J end lost 0 bases, and 5 bases lay between the germline ends. CDR1 DFQATT and CDR2 SNEGSKA come from the germline V gene (reference sequence). CDR3 length: 11 amino acids.

This clone showed up just a few times. The chain couples TRBV9 to TRBJ1-4; possible D gene TRBD1, 6 bases. This CDR3 has 17 amino acids. CDR1 and CDR2 (germline): SGDLS, YYNGEE. Trimming took off 4 bases at V and 7 bases at J, with 23 bases between the two ends. CDR3 region: CASSSKGGGGGVEKLFF. CDR3 nucleotide sequence: TGTGCCAGCAGCTCCAAGGGAGGGGGTGGAGGAGTTGAAAAACTGTTTTTT. Combining the CDR3 with reference TRBV9 and TRBJ1-4 gives the whole variable domain DSGVTQTPKHLITATGQRVTLRCSPRSGDLSVYWYQQSLDQGLQFLIQYYNGEERAKGNILERFSAQQFPDLHSELNLSSLELGDSALYFCASSSKGGGGGVEKLFFGSGTQLSVL.

The V call is TRBV19, the J call TRBJ2-5; 8 nucleotides align to TRBD2. The CDR3 runs 13 residues. V shed 9 bases and J 5 bases; nucleotides not matched to a gene: 8. Per germline, CDR1 LNHDA and CDR2 SQIVND (reference sequence). The CDR3 reads CASAAGVRETQYF. CDR3 DNA: TGTGCCAGCGCAGCGGGAGTTCGTGAGACCCAGTACTTC.

The V and J genes are TRBV18 and TRBJ1-5; 11 bases are shared with TRBD1. With 6 bases clipped from V and 1 base from J, the junction kept 5 bases outside the gene matches. The CDR3 extends over 16 amino acids. The germline V gene encodes CDR1 KGHSH and CDR2 LQKENI. DNA for the CDR3: TGTGCCAGCTCGGCCGGGACAGGGGGGAGCAATCAGCCCCAGCATTTT. It is translated as CASSAGTGGSNQPQHF.

Only one count was recorded for this clone. The rearrangement joins TRBV5-4 to TRBJ2-5; no reliable D call. V dropped 4 bases and J dropped 2 bases, with 6 bases sitting between them. Germline loops: CDR1 SGHNT, CDR2 YYREEE (reference sequence). CDR3 length: 12 amino acids. DNA of the CDR3: TGTGCCAGCAGCGGCAGGCAAGAGACCCAGTACTTC. It translates to CASSGRQETQYF.

The J gene is TRBJ2-5, the V gene TRBV24-1; D remains ambiguous. The CDR3 runs to 16 residues. The V gene lost 2 bases and the J gene lost 5 bases, with 17 bases spanning the gap. The germline gives CDR1 KGHDR, CDR2 SFDVKD. The CDR3 nucleotides read TGTGCCACCAGTGATTGGTCCCGAAATGGCTTTGAGACCCAGTACTTC. Translated: CATSDWSRNGFETQYF.

The chain recombines TRBV28 with TRBJ2-7; 8 bases are a match to TRBD2. The germline CDR1 and CDR2 sequences are MDHEN and SYDVKM. The CDR3 extends over 13 amino acids. J gave up 1 base and V 8 bases, and 4 bases lay outside the gene matches. For the CDR3, the DNA is TGTGCCAGCGGGACTAGTTCTTCCTACGAGCAGTACTTC. This translates into CASGTSSSYEQYF.

This chain uses TRBV7-6 with TRBJ1-6; D possibly corresponds to TRBD1 (6 bases). The CDR3 consists of 14 residues. Per the germline V gene, CDR1 is SGHVS and CDR2 is FNYEAQ. With 7 bases removed from V and 7 bases from J, the gap between germline ends came to 14 bases. CDR3: CASTRTVENSPLHF. The CDR3 DNA follows: TGTGCCAGCACCAGGACAGTGGAGAATTCACCCCTCCACTTT. Complete variable domain (other parts from reference TRBV7-6 and TRBJ1-6): GAGVSQSPRYKVTKRGQDVALRCDPISGHVSLYWYRQALGQGPEFLTYFNYEAQQDKSGLPNDRFSAERPEGSISTLTIQRTEQRDSAMYRCASTRTVENSPLHFGNGTRLTVT.

The CDR3 sequence: CASSQSLRAGTLGGEQFF. The CDR3 DNA is TGTGCCAGCAGCCAATCCCTGAGGGCGGGAACTCTGGGGGGTGAGCAGTTCTTC. The V and J genes are TRBV14 and TRBJ2-1, with D possibly matching TRBD2 (6 bases). Germline V lookup: CDR1 SGHDN, CDR2 FVKESK. This CDR3 has 18 residues. V dropped 2 bases and J dropped 9 bases, with 26 bases sitting between them.

A word on this clone: Distinct nucleotide sequences in the sample also encode this CDR3. The chain recombines TRBV2 with TRBJ2-7; the D is unclear. Germline CDR1 SNHLY, CDR2 FYNNEI. Trimming cost V 5 bases and J 7 bases, with 12 bases left between them. This CDR3 region has 12 residues. CDR3 DNA sequence: TGTGCCAGCAGTTCCGGTTTTATGGAGCAGTACGTC. This sequence encodes CASSSGFMEQYV.

The CDR3 DNA is TGTGCCTGGAGTGCAGGACTCCACTATGGCTACACCTTC. It encodes CAWSAGLHYGYTF. J is TRBJ1-2 and V is TRBV30; D unclear. V dropped 1 base and J dropped 3 bases, with 9 bases sitting between them. This CDR3 has 13 residues. Per the germline V gene, CDR1 is GTSNPN and CDR2 is SVGIG (reference sequence).

The rearrangement links TRBV12-3 or TRBV12-4 to TRBJ1-6, with TRBD1 matching 8 bases. The CDR3 length is 13 residues. With 5 bases clipped from V and 11 bases from J, the junction kept 5 bases outside the gene matches. The CDR3 sequence: CASSSQGATPLHF. CDR3 DNA sequence: TGTGCCAGCAGTAGTCAGGGGGCTACACCCCTCCACTTT.

This clone has more than one count but fewer than ten. This chain links TRBV28 with TRBJ1-2; D is unresolved. V lost 3 bases, J lost 7 bases, and 15 bases lay in between. This CDR3 region has 14 residues. The germline CDR1 and CDR2 sequences are MDHEN and SYDVKM. CDR3 DNA: TGTGCCAGCAGTTTCATGAGGGCCTCGGGTGGCTACACCTTC. It encodes CASSFMRASGGYTF.

The chain employs TRBV5-1 and TRBJ2-1; 9 positions agree with TRBD2. Per germline, CDR1 SGHRS and CDR2 YFSETQ. CDR3 length: 16 residues. The V gene end was trimmed by 4 bases and the J gene end by 1 base; junction bases not matched to a gene: 6. The chain's CDR3 is CASSISGGPSYNEQFF. The CDR3 DNA reads as TGCGCCAGCAGCATTAGCGGGGGCCCTTCCTACAATGAGCAGTTCTTC.

The rearrangement joins TRBV5-1 to TRBJ1-2; the D gene is possibly TRBD1 (6 bases). CDR1 is SGHRS, CDR2 YFSETQ, per germline. With 5 bases removed from V and 7 bases from J, the gap between germline ends came to 18 bases. CDR3 size: 14 residues. CDR3 in amino acids: CASRATGGAGGYTF. Written as DNA, the CDR3 is TGCGCCAGCAGGGCCACCGGGGGGGCCGGTGGCTACACCTTC.